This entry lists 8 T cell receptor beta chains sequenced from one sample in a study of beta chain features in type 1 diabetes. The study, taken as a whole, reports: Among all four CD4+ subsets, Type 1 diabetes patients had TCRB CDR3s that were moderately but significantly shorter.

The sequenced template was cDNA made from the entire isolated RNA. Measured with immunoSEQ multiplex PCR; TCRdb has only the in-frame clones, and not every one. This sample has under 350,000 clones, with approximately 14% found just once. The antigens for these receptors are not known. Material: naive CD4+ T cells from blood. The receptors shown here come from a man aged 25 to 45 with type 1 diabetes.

The CDR3 reads CASSLGEVYDYEQYF. The CDR3 DNA follows: TGTGCCAGCAGTTTAGGGGAGGTATACGACTACGAGCAGTACTTC. J is TRBJ2-7 and V is TRBV28; weak D call: TRBD2 (6 bases). Germline V gene sequence: CDR1 MDHEN, CDR2 SYDVKM. The CDR3 has 15 residues. V lost 2 bases and J lost 3, with 14 bases in between.

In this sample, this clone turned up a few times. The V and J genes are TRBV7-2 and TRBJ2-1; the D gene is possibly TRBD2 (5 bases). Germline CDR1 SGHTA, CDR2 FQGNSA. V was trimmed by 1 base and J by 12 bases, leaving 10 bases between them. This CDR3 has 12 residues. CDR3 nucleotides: TGTGCCAGCAGCTTAGAGCTAGCAGGGCAGTTCTTC. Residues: CASSLELAGQFF.

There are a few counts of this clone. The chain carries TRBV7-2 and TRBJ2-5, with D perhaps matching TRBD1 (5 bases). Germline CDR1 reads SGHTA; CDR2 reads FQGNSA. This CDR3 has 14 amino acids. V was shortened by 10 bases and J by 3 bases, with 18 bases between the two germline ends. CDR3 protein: CATSLQGWKETQYF. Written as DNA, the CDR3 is TGTGCCACCTCCCTTCAGGGATGGAAAGAGACCCAGTACTTC. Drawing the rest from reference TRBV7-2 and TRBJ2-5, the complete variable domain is GAGVSQSPSNKVTEKGKDVELRCDPISGHTALYWYRQSLGQGLEFLIYFQGNSAPDKSGLPSDRFSAERTGGSVSTLTIQRTQQEDSAVYLCATSLQGWKETQYFGPGTRLLVL.

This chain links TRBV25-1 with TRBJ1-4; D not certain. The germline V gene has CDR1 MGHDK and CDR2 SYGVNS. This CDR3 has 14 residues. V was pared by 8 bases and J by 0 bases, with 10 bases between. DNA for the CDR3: TGTGCCAGCCGGACTGCGACAACTAATGAAAAACTGTTTTTT. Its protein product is CASRTATTNEKLFF.

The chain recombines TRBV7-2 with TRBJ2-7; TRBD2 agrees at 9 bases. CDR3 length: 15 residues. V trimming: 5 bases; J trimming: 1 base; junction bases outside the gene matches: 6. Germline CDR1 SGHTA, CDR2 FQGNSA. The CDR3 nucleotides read TGTGCCAGCAGCCCCGGGACTAGCATATCCTACGAGCAGTACTTC. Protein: CASSPGTSISYEQYF.

The CDR3 is CAISDRAGAYEQYF. As DNA, the CDR3 is TGTGCCATCAGTGATCGAGCGGGAGCCTACGAGCAGTACTTC. V and J are TRBV10-3 and TRBJ2-7, with 8 positions matching TRBD2. Germline trimming cut 3 bases from V and 2 bases from J; bases unmatched to any gene: 3. This CDR3 region has 14 residues. CDR1 ENHRY and CDR2 SYGVKD come from the germline V gene.

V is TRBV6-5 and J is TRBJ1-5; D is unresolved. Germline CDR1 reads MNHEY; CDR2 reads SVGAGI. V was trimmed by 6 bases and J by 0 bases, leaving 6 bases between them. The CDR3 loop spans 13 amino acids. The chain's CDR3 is CASRRDSNQPQHF. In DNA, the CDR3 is TGTGCCAGCAGGAGGGATAGCAATCAGCCCCAGCATTTT.

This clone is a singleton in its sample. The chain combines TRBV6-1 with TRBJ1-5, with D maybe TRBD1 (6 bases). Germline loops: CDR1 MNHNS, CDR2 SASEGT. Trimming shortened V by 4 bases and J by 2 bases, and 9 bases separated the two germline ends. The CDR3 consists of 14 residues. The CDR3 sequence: CASSVAGGNQPQHF. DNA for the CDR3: TGTGCCAGCAGTGTTGCAGGGGGCAATCAGCCCCAGCATTTT.